The sequence of this T cell receptor (beta chain) was determined in a study of T cells after yellow fever vaccination (dated by TCRdb to between 2018 and 2021). Looking at the study overall: Libraries from fractions with low cell numbers were prepared with the SMART-Seq v4 Ultra Low Input RNA kit. Bulk TCR alpha and beta repertoires were sequenced longitudinally to track T-cell clones before and after primary and booster YFV17D yellow fever vaccination. The cohort comprised two healthy male donors, one aged 18 to 30 and one aged 30 to 40 years. Bulk PBMC replicates and cell subsets were isolated from blood drawn at multiple timepoints before and after both primary and secondary immunization. What the study reported, not specific to this receptor: A small share of clonotypes was detected in both CD4 and CD8 compartments, with the overlap likely arising from convergent recombination. After the booster, most clones that had expanded after primary vaccination were detected again (around 97% of CD4 and 70% to 90% of CD8), suggesting broad maintenance of memory. Computational filtering was required because FACS-sorted repertoires could contain abundant contaminating clonotypes from the bulk population. Only a couple of donors were included in the study, so the extent to which the findings can be generalized is limited. Compared with the primary T-cell response, the secondary T-cell response was faster but weaker, reaching its peak on day 5 rather than on day 15.

The label giving this sample's treatment or condition can be read as: live attenuated yellow fever vaccine strain. At each blood-draw timepoint, two biological replicates of bulk PBMCs were obtained. PBMCs were isolated from peripheral blood using a standard Ficoll-Paque protocol. TriZol was used to extract RNA from bulk PBMCs, CD4 and CD8 fractions, and dextramer-positive and dextramer-negative fractions. As to this clonotype: Its antigen is unknown. No much larger clone exists at a distance of one base, and base qualities are not known.

CDR1 and CDR2, per the germline V gene (reference sequence), are GTSNPN and SVGIG. The V end loses 3 bases and the J end loses 7 bases, and a stretch of 15 bases separates them. The CDR3 goes from the cysteine to the phenylalanine over 14 residues. Only CDR3 DNA is held: 42 bases, read in frame from base 1. The reads were generated on an Illumina NovaSeq 6000. TCR cDNA was synthesized by 5'RACE template switching, which introduced a universal primer site and unique molecular identifiers. Priming of cDNA synthesis was performed from both the TCR alpha and TCR beta constant segments. Library amplification involved two PCR steps, and the second step added sample barcodes and sequencing adapters. Sequencing of libraries was done on Illumina HiSeq 2500 (2x100 bp) or NovaSeq (2x150 bp). In the source study's methods: MIGEC was used to demultiplex reads and collapse the reads into UMI consensus sequences, and MiXCR was used for V(D)J alignment. Clonotypes responding to the vaccine were identified with edgeR on replicate PBMC samples, with the criteria of FDR below 0.01 and a log2 fold change above 5 up to day 15. Each bulk clonotype was labeled CD4 or CD8 based on which sequenced repertoire, CD4 or CD8, contained the clonotype at higher abundance. Starting from the raw public reads, TCRdb applied fastp trimming at Q25, assembled clones with MiXCR and retained in-frame beta chains. Identical CDR3 protein sequences are pooled into one entry, listed with their most common genes and DNA. Here the V and J calls rest on TCRdb's processing, not on the authors' analysis. The sample data list some 350,000 distinct CDR3 sequences, and approximately 4% of these were observed just once. The ten largest make up 20% to 25% of the sample.

The sequence was obtained from a man aged 18 to 29 who received the YFV17D yellow fever vaccine. The sequences come from PBMCs, collected 5 days after the yellow fever booster vaccination. This chain joins TRBV30 to TRBJ1-4; no D gene can be assigned with confidence. The nucleotide sequence reads as follows: TGTGCCTGGAGCCCTAGTCAGGTCGCTGAAAAACTGTTTTTT. Translated, it gives CAWSPSQVAEKLFF.